The sequence of this T cell receptor beta chain was determined in a study of blood T cells in healthy people across ages (dated by TCRdb to 2013 to 2016). Background for the entire study: In model experiments, template switching captured about one uniquely barcoded TCR beta cDNA molecule for every two T cells. Age-related changes in TCR beta repertoire diversity were measured in the study by deep sequencing normalized with unique cDNA molecular identifiers. Four age groups were formed from the donors: young (average approximately 16 years), middle-aged (just under 40), aged (about 62) and long-lived (less than 85). Donors of different ages were randomly distributed across sequencing lanes to avoid experimental bias. The study analyzed two additional independent replicas of 1 million unique cDNA reads from the same blood draw for two donors, one aged 18 to 30 and one aged 80 or older.

Overall study outcomes, separate from this receptor: Estimates of total diversity based on one million sequenced T cells were regarded as lower bounds and as underestimates. Since profiling was done on bulk unsorted PBMCs, naive and antigen-experienced compartments could not be conclusively compared. The CMV infection status of donors was not known, potentially confounding age-related changes in expanded clonotypes. Observed TCR beta diversity per million T cells fell roughly linearly with age, and a significant reduction was already apparent by age roughly 40. Compared with the aged group, more naive CD4+ T cells, fewer expanded clones and increased TCR diversity were shown by the long-lived group, suggesting age selection. A strong correlation was found between observed TCR beta diversity and the percentage of naive T cells measured by flow cytometry.

Details on this clonotype: There is no known antigen for this receptor. Base quality data are lacking; no much larger clone is found one base away.

Systemically healthy Caucasian individuals from Russia, 39 in total and aged roughly 6 to 100 years, were included as donors. Each donor gave 9.5 to 10 milliliters of peripheral blood, drawn into EDTA-treated Vacutainer tubes. Ficoll-Paque density-gradient centrifugation was used to isolate PBMCs, with at least 6.5 million obtained per sample. Total RNA was extracted from PBMCs with Trizol reagent, with at least 5 micrograms obtained per sample. For every donor, an aliquot of PBMCs went through flow cytometry to measure the percentages of naive CD45RAhigh/CD27high T cells. From the cysteine through the phenylalanine, the CDR3 covers 12 amino acids. The entry retains the CDR3 DNA only, 36 bases that are in frame from base 1. Via the germline V gene, CDR1 is KGHDR and CDR2 SFDVKD. V is clipped by 9 bases and J by 3 bases, and the sequence between their germline boundaries is 7 bases long. The library relied on 5' RACE. The reads were generated on an Illumina HiSeq 2500. A second PCR of about 6 to 11 cycles was run with a J-beta primer mix and a sample-barcoded 5' primer. A unique molecular identifier was introduced onto each TCR beta cDNA molecule by a template-switch 5' adaptor carrying 12 random nucleotides. Each sample yielded at least 2.5 million CDR3-containing paired-end reads. First-strand cDNA synthesis was performed from all RNA using the Mint cDNA synthesis kit, with priming by a TRBC-specific oligonucleotide. Following uracil-DNA glycosylase treatment, a first 18-cycle PCR with universal primers M1SS and BC2_uni_R was performed on all cDNA. The study's processing was this. For normalization, 1 million high-quality reads were randomly selected from each sample, with every read carrying a distinct molecular identifier. Instead of being binned into consensus sequences, reads with shared molecular identifiers were discarded. MiTCR, run with a Q25 quality threshold and the strictest error-elimination algorithm, handled CDR3 identification, clonotype clustering and error correction. A nonparametric unseen species model with Euler transformation was used to estimate a lower bound on total TCR beta diversity. The public reads were run again by TCRdb, first through fastp at Q25 and then through MiXCR, and only productive beta chains were kept. Entries are consolidated by CDR3 protein sequence, retaining the most common genes and DNA. The V and J calls here are based on TCRdb, not the publication. This sample lists some 1,500,000 distinct CDR3 sequences; approximately 42% were detected once. The ten top clones hold less than 5% of the sample.

Sequencing was done on a sample of blood. The chain employs TRBV24-1 and TRBJ2-2, and perhaps TRBD1 as D gene, on 6 matching bases. This clonotype originated in a woman younger than 30 in good health. The CDR3 region has the sequence CATGGDTGELFF. In nucleotide form, the sequence is TGTGCCACCGGGGGCGACACCGGGGAGCTGTTTTTT.